These 2 T cell receptor beta chains came from one sample sequenced in a study of technical replicates of blood from several donors. Measured with immunoSEQ multiplex PCR; TCRdb has only the in-frame clones, and not every one. In the table there are around 97,000 clones, approximately 96% of which are singletons. Sequencing was performed on T cells isolated from PBMCs. The receptors were sampled from a human donor in good health.

This chain joins TRBV10-3 and TRBJ2-1, with TRBD2 matching 11 bases. Per germline, CDR1 ENHRY and CDR2 SYGVKD. CDR3 length: 13 residues. V shed 7 bases and J 8 bases; nucleotides not matched to a gene: 4. CDR3 region: CAITSGGRDEQFF. The CDR3 coding sequence is TGTGCCATCACTAGCGGGGGGCGGGATGAGCAGTTCTTC.

V usage is TRBV28 and J usage is TRBJ1-4; weak D call: TRBD1 (6 bases). The CDR3 is made up of 14 amino acids. Germline loops: CDR1 MDHEN, CDR2 SYDVKM. The V gene lost 6 bases and the J gene lost 7 bases, with 15 bases spanning the gap. CDR3 loop: CASSNPRGGEKLFF. The DNA for the CDR3 is TGTGCCAGCAGCAACCCCAGGGGTGGTGAAAAACTGTTTTTT.